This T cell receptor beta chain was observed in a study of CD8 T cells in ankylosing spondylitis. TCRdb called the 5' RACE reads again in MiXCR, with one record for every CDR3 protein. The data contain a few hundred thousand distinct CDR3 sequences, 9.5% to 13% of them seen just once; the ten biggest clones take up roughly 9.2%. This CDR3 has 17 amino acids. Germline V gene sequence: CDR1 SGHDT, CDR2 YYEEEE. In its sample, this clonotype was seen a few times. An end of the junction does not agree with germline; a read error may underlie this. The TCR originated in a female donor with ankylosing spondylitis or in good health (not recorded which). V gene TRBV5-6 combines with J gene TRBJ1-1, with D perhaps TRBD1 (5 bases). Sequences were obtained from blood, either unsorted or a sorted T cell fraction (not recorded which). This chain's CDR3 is CPSSLGVPPRSNTEAFF. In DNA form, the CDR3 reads TGTCCCAGCAGCTTGGGGGTCCCGCCCCGCTCGAACACTGAAGCTTTCTTT.